Sequencing of this T cell receptor (beta chain) was carried out in a study of OX40 agonist ivuxolimab in advanced cancers. About the study: Three patients had partial responses: one hepatocellular carcinoma, two cutaneous melanoma. General study results and limits: There were, on average, more expanded clones in CD8+ T cells than in CD4+. No determination was made of the antigen specificity of the expanded peripheral T cells.

Data came from immunoSEQ multiplex PCR; TCRdb stores just in-frame clones and leaves some out. The sample shows around 61,000 clones, approximately 82% of them seen only once. Comment on this clone: Its specificity is not known.

The investigators sampled blood at baseline, at cycle 4 day 1, and at cycle 7 day 1. The sequence was collected from an adult with an advanced solid tumor such as melanoma, head and neck, liver or kidney cancer. Sample: CD4+ or CD8+ T cells sorted from blood, taken in a trial of the OX40 agonist ivuxolimab.

CDR3 residues: CASSLPQPGHEQYF. The CDR3 coding sequence is TGTGCCAGCAGCTTACCCCAACCAGGGCACGAGCAGTACTTC. The V and J genes are TRBV11-2 and TRBJ2-7; tentative D call: TRBD1 (5 bases). The V end was cut by 2 bases, the J end by 5 bases, with 13 bases between. Germline V CDR1 and CDR2: SGHAT, FQNNGV. This CDR3 has 14 residues. Full variable domain (outside the CDR3, taken from reference TRBV11-2 and TRBJ2-7): EAGVAQSPRYKIIEKRQSVAFWCNPISGHATLYWYQQILGQGPKLLIQFQNNGVVDDSQLPKDRFSAERLKGVDSTLKIQPAKLEDSAVYLCASSLPQPGHEQYFGPGTRLTVT.